This TCR beta chain is from a study of siplizumab effects on memory and regulatory T cells. Findings and caveats of the study: Tregs that proliferated in siplizumab cultures did not have their suppressive function confirmed.

A note on this clone: What it binds is not known.

TCRdb's copy holds only in-frame clones and misses some; the assay was immunoSEQ multiplex PCR. The data show about 110,000 clones, 90% to 95% seen once. This CDR3 comprises 15 residues. Germline V gene lookup returns CDR1 SGHNT and CDR2 YYREEE (reference sequence). After removal of 4 bases from V and 8 bases from J, the junction contained 13 bases not matched to a gene. The sequence derives from a human donor in good health. V gene TRBV5-4 combines with J gene TRBJ1-2; 8 nucleotides agree with TRBD1. The specimen sequenced was CD4+ T cells sorted from blood. For the CDR3, the DNA is TGTGCCAGCAGCACCCAAGTAAGGACAGGGAGCGGCTACACCTTC. Translation gives CASSTQVRTGSGYTF.